Each of the 8 T cell receptor beta chains below was sequenced from the same sample in a study of blood T cells in healthy people across ages. Then a second PCR, running about 6 to 11 cycles, was carried out with a sample-barcoded 5' primer and a J-beta primer mix. TCRdb ran MiXCR on the 5' RACE reads and lists one entry per CDR3 protein. The sample has about 1.4 million distinct CDR3 sequences; approximately 63% are singletons. Input material: blood. The receptors shown here come from a young man in good health.

This clonotype was counted a few times. This rearrangement joins TRBV20-1 to TRBJ2-7, with 7 bases that match TRBD1. The CDR3 contains 12 residues. Germline V gene lookup returns CDR1 DFQATT and CDR2 SNEGSKA (reference sequence). The ends lost 6 bases at V and 1 base at J; junction bases unmatched: 3. CDR3 residues: CSAPDRSYEQYF. The CDR3 DNA is TGCAGTGCCCCGGACAGGTCCTACGAGCAGTACTTC.

The V call is TRBV20-1, the J call TRBJ2-3, with D hard to call. Germline V gene data show CDR1 as DFQATT and CDR2 as SNEGSKA (reference sequence). This CDR3 contains 12 residues. Between the trimmed V and J ends, which lost 1 base and 3 bases, there was a span of 5 bases. The CDR3 sequence is CSARVDTDTQYF. The DNA of the CDR3 is TGCAGTGCTAGAGTTGATACAGATACGCAGTATTTT.

V is TRBV6-2 or TRBV6-3 and J is TRBJ2-6, with D possibly being TRBD1 (6 bases). There are 12 residues in the CDR3. The ends were cut back, 5 bases at V and 8 bases at J, with 7 bases in the middle. The germline V gene has CDR1 MNHEY and CDR2 SVGEGT. The CDR3 sequence: CASSGQSNVLTF. DNA for the CDR3: TGTGCCAGCAGTGGACAGTCCAACGTCCTGACTTTC.

Turning to this clonotype: Germline and junction disagree at one end, which may indicate a read error. The CDR3 sequence: CSARETGRETQYF. The CDR3 nucleotides are TGCAGTGCTCGAGAGACTGGACGAGAGACCCAGTACTTC. The genes are TRBV20-1 and TRBJ2-5; no clear D gene. CDR3 length: 13 amino acids. CDR1 is DFQATT, CDR2 SNEGSKA, per germline (reference sequence).

This clonotype was seen only a few times. The chain employs TRBV20-1 and TRBJ2-7, with D perhaps given as TRBD1 or TRBD2 (5 bases each). CDR3 length equals 13 residues. The V gene lost 1 base and the J gene lost 5 bases, with 12 bases spanning the gap. Germline CDR1 is DFQATT and CDR2 is SNEGSKA (reference sequence). CDR3 residues: CSARASGPNEQYF. The CDR3 nucleotides are TGCAGTGCTAGAGCATCGGGGCCGAACGAGCAGTACTTC.

This chain joins TRBV7-2 and TRBJ2-1; TRBD2 matches at 10 bases. Germline lookup yields CDR1 SGHTA and CDR2 FQGNSA. This CDR3 comprises 18 residues. Losses at the gene ends were 0 bases for V and 3 bases for J; bases not matched to a gene: 8. CDR3 nucleotide sequence: TGTGCCAGCAGCTTAGCCCCTAGCGGGAGCGCGGACTACAATGAGCAGTTCTTC. Its translation: CASSLAPSGSADYNEQFF.

The chain couples TRBV4-2 to TRBJ2-7; D is undetermined. The CDR3 runs to 14 residues. Trimming pared 1 base from V and 2 bases from J, leaving 9 bases between. Germline V lookup: CDR1 LGHNA, CDR2 YNFKEQ. CDR3 DNA sequence: TGTGCCAGCAGCCAAGGGTCCAGCACCTACGAGCAGTACTTC. This gives the protein CASSQGSSTYEQYF.

V and J are TRBV30 and TRBJ1-2, with D unclear. The V gene lost 7 bases and the J gene lost 0 bases, with 9 bases spanning the gap. This CDR3 region has 12 residues. The germline gives CDR1 GTSNPN, CDR2 SVGIG (reference sequence). Here the CDR3 reads CASQTPNYGYTF. The CDR3, as DNA: TGTGCCTCCCAGACGCCTAACTATGGCTACACCTTC. The full variable domain, in which reference TRBV30 and TRBJ1-2 provide the parts outside the CDR3, is SQTIHQWPATLVQPVGSPLSLECTVEGTSNPNLYWYRQAAGRGLQLLFYSVGIGQISSEVPQNLSASRPQDRQFILSSKKLLLSDSGFYLCASQTPNYGYTFGSGTRLTVV.